The 25 T cell receptor beta chains below were found in one sample sequenced in a study of blood T cell repertoires in COVID-19. Sequenced by immunoSEQ multiplex PCR; TCRdb stores in-frame clones only, minus some. The data contain around 260,000 clones, approximately 88% of them singletons. The sample taken for sequencing was peripheral blood. The source is a human donor in a cohort sampled during active COVID-19.

The chain carries TRBV4-1 and TRBJ2-1; 8 bases are shared with TRBD2. The CDR3 extends over 17 amino acids. Germline V gene sequence: CDR1 MGHRA, CDR2 YSYEKL. Trimming cost V 2 bases and J 8 bases; bases outside gene matches: 14. The CDR3 spells CASSQFATAGVVHEQFF. CDR3 DNA: TGCGCCAGCAGCCAATTTGCAACAGCGGGAGTTGTACATGAGCAGTTCTTC.

The genes are TRBV7-9 and TRBJ2-7; the match to TRBD1 covers 7 bases. This CDR3 comprises 15 residues. The germline V gene encodes CDR1 SEHNR and CDR2 FQNEAQ (reference sequence). The trim removed 6 bases at V and 0 bases at J, leaving 8 bases unmatched. CDR3 bases: TGTGCCAGCAGGGATAGGGGACAGAGCTCCTACGAGCAGTACTTC. Protein: CASRDRGQSSYEQYF. Full variable domain (outside the CDR3, taken from reference TRBV7-9 and TRBJ2-7): DTGVSQNPRHKITKRGQNVTFRCDPISEHNRLYWYRQTLGQGPEFLTYFQNEAQLEKSRLLSDRFSAERPKGSFSTLEIQRTEQGDSAMYLCASRDRGQSSYEQYFGPGTRLTVT.

The chain employs TRBV7-2 and TRBJ2-3; TRBD2 agrees at 8 bases. Germline V lookup: CDR1 SGHTA, CDR2 FQGNSA. The CDR3 totals 16 residues. V lost 3 bases, J lost 2 bases, and 7 bases stayed unmatched. This CDR3 is CASSFHGRGVTDTQYF. The CDR3, as DNA: TGTGCCAGCAGCTTCCACGGGCGGGGGGTCACAGATACGCAGTATTTT.

The chain employs TRBV3-1 (or the pseudogene TRBV3-2) and TRBJ2-6; 9 positions agree with TRBD2. CDR3 length: 18 amino acids. V was pared by 2 bases and J by 0 bases, with 5 bases of the junction left unmatched. CDR1 and CDR2 from the germline V gene are LGHDT and YNNKEL (reference sequence). CDR3 sequence reads: CASSQSSGRRSGANVLTF. The CDR3 coding sequence is TGTGCCAGCAGCCAATCGAGCGGGAGGCGCTCTGGGGCCAACGTCCTGACTTTC.

The chain joins TRBV6-5 to TRBJ2-1; TRBD1 matches 10 bases. CDR1 and CDR2 from the germline V gene are MNHEY and SVGAGI. The CDR3 is 16 amino acids. Trimming at V came to 0 bases and at J to 5 bases, leaving 4 bases not matched to a gene. The CDR3 is CASSYSRDRGHNEQFF. In DNA form, the CDR3 reads TGTGCCAGCAGTTACTCCCGGGACAGGGGACACAATGAGCAGTTCTTC.

The chain recombines TRBV5-6 with TRBJ1-5; possibly TRBD1 for D (6 bases). Germline CDR1 and CDR2: SGHDT and YYEEEE. The CDR3 runs to 16 residues. V lost 1 base, J lost 2 bases, and 13 bases lay in between. The CDR3 loop is CASSLYAGAGNQPQHF. The CDR3 coding sequence is TGTGCCAGCAGCTTGTACGCAGGGGCCGGCAATCAGCCCCAGCATTTT.

This chain connects TRBV6-5 to TRBJ1-1, with 10 bases identical to TRBD1. This CDR3 contains 14 residues. The germline CDR1 and CDR2 sequences are MNHEY and SVGAGI. The junction had 6 bases not matched to a gene; V was cut back by 7 bases and J by 4 bases. The CDR3 spells CASTSGTGVTEAFF. The CDR3 bases are TGTGCCAGCACCTCCGGGACAGGGGTCACTGAAGCTTTCTTT.

This clone was counted only a few times. The chain is built from TRBV4-1 and TRBJ2-1; TRBD1 is a possible D gene (6 bases). CDR3 size: 16 residues. Germline assignment: CDR1 MGHRA and CDR2 YSYEKL. The V and J ends lost 4 bases and 8 bases respectively, with 21 bases between them. The CDR3 here is CASSRDGGGTTDEQFF. CDR3 nucleotide sequence: TGCGCCAGCAGCCGAGATGGGGGCGGAACTACGGATGAGCAGTTCTTC.

CDR3 residues: CASSFMNTEAFF. CDR3 in DNA: TGTGCCAGCAGTTTTATGAACACTGAAGCTTTCTTT. J is TRBJ1-1 and V is TRBV12-3 or TRBV12-4; D not certain. The CDR3 extends over 12 amino acids. Trimming removed 3 bases from V and 0 bases from J, with 2 bases in between.

The V call is TRBV5-1, the J call TRBJ1-1; D unclear. The germline V and J ends were trimmed by 6 bases and 6 bases, with 18 bases remaining between them. The CDR3 covers 14 residues. Germline assignment: CDR1 SGHRS and CDR2 YFSETQ. The CDR3 protein is CASNLNRFSPEAFF. In nucleotides, the CDR3 is TGCGCCAGCAACCTGAATCGCTTCAGTCCTGAAGCTTTCTTT.

V gene TRBV11-3 combines with J gene TRBJ1-1; D is uncertain. Deletions cut 6 bases from V and 8 bases from J, with 13 bases between. The CDR3 loop spans 12 amino acids. Germline V gene lookup returns CDR1 SGHNT and CDR2 YENEEA. In DNA, the CDR3 is TGTGCCAGCAGTCAGAATAGCGCCGAAGCTTTCTTT. This codes for CASSQNSAEAFF.

The chain carries TRBV5-1 and TRBJ2-1; 8 nucleotides match TRBD2. The germline V gene encodes CDR1 SGHRS and CDR2 YFSETQ. V lost 0 bases and J lost 8; bases outside the gene matches: 7. The CDR3 is 15 amino acids. CDR3 in amino acids: CASSLELAATDEQFF. In DNA form, the CDR3 reads TGCGCCAGCAGCTTGGAACTAGCGGCTACGGATGAGCAGTTCTTC.

The chain has TRBV25-1 and TRBJ2-2; TRBD1 might be the D (6 bases). Trimming removed 2 bases at V and 0 bases at J, with 13 bases between. The CDR3 is made up of 17 amino acids. CDR1 and CDR2 from the germline V gene are MGHDK and SYGVNS. The CDR3 nucleotides read TGTGCCAGCAGTGAAGGTTGGGACACCGCGAACACCGGGGAGCTGTTTTTT. It yields the protein CASSEGWDTANTGELFF.

The V and J genes are TRBV28 and TRBJ1-4; perhaps TRBD1 as D (5 bases). Germline values: CDR1 MDHEN, CDR2 SYDVKM. The CDR3 runs to 14 residues. V lost 9 bases to trimming and J lost 4 bases, with 15 bases between them. CDR3 amino acids: CASLGADNNEKLFF. The CDR3 DNA reads TGTGCCAGTCTAGGGGCAGACAATAATGAAAAACTGTTTTTT.

The V call is TRBV6-1, the J call TRBJ1-6; possible D gene TRBD1, 6 bases. Germline V gene data show CDR1 as MNHNS and CDR2 as SASEGT. Trimming cost V 2 bases and J 7 bases, with 9 bases left between them. This CDR3 has 14 amino acids. The CDR3 reads CASSEKGENSPLHF. The CDR3 region has the DNA TGTGCCAGCAGTGAAAAGGGGGAAAATTCACCCCTCCACTTT.

The CDR3: CASYRDRASHEQYF. In nucleotides, the CDR3 is TGTGCCAGTTATCGGGACAGGGCTTCCCACGAGCAGTACTTC. The chain employs TRBV6-5 and TRBJ2-7; 9 bases match TRBD1. CDR1 is MNHEY, CDR2 SVGAGI, per germline. V was pared by 9 bases and J by 5 bases, with 11 bases of the junction left unmatched. CDR3 length equals 14 residues.

This clone was detected once. V is TRBV18 and J is TRBJ1-3, with TRBD1 as a possible D gene (6 bases). CDR3 length equals 16 residues. CDR1 KGHSH and CDR2 LQKENI come from the germline V gene. Trimming left V 3 bases short and J 2 bases short, with 14 bases between. CDR3 DNA: TGTGCCAGCTCACCCCTATCAGGGGTCCCTGGAAACACCATATATTTT. It yields the protein CASSPLSGVPGNTIYF.

The chain recombines TRBV5-1 with TRBJ2-7; TRBD2 is a possible D gene (6 bases). Trimming pared 3 bases from V and 5 bases from J, leaving 12 bases between. Per the germline V gene, CDR1 is SGHRS and CDR2 is YFSETQ. The CDR3 spans 13 residues. The CDR3 nucleotides read TGCGCCAGCAGCTGGCGGGGAACCGACGAGCAGTACTTC. Protein sequence: CASSWRGTDEQYF.

A single count supports this clone. This chain connects TRBV7-6 to TRBJ2-7; D perhaps matches TRBD1 (7 bases). This CDR3 region has 15 residues. The V gene lost 5 bases and the J gene lost 0 bases, with 14 bases spanning the gap. The germline V gene encodes CDR1 SGHVS and CDR2 FNYEAQ. Written as DNA, the CDR3 is TGTGCCAGCAGCCCCTCGCAGGGGGGCTCCTACGAGCAGTACTTC. The encoded protein is CASSPSQGGSYEQYF.

This chain connects TRBV2 to TRBJ2-7; maybe TRBD1 (6 bases). This CDR3 region has 13 residues. V was pared by 10 bases and J by 2 bases, with 15 bases between. CDR1 is SNHLY, CDR2 FYNNEI, per germline. The CDR3 nucleotides read TGTGCCATCCTGGTTGGGGGCGCCTACGAGCAGTACTTC. Amino acid sequence: CAILVGGAYEQYF.

Comments on this clone: The same CDR3 also results from other DNA sequences found in this sample. J is TRBJ1-2 and V is TRBV7-3, with 9 bases fitting TRBD1. There are 13 residues in the CDR3. With 5 bases clipped from V and 8 bases from J, the junction kept 6 bases outside the gene matches. From germline, CDR1 is SGHTA and CDR2 FQGTGA. CDR3 DNA: TGTGCCAGCAGCCCTGACAGGGGGTACGGCTACACCTTC. It is translated as CASSPDRGYGYTF.

The CDR3 reads CAWSVVGSLIETQYF. CDR3 DNA sequence: TGTGCCTGGAGTGTGGTAGGGAGTCTTATCGAGACCCAGTACTTC. The rearrangement uses TRBV30 and TRBJ2-5; TRBD2 might be the D (5 bases). Germline V gene data show CDR1 as GTSNPN and CDR2 as SVGIG (reference sequence). V gave up 0 bases and J gave up 5 bases, with 16 bases separating them. The CDR3 consists of 15 residues.

This sequence joins TRBV9 and TRBJ1-2, with 8 positions matching TRBD1. Germline loops: CDR1 SGDLS, CDR2 YYNGEE. The junction had 14 bases not matched to a gene; V was cut back by 4 bases and J by 3 bases. The length of the CDR3 is 17 residues. The DNA of the CDR3 is TGTGCCAGCAGCCCGGCGACAGGGGAGCGGAGGGACTATGGCTACACCTTC. This gives the protein CASSPATGERRDYGYTF. Together with reference TRBV9 and TRBJ1-2, the CDR3 gives the full variable domain: DSGVTQTPKHLITATGQRVTLRCSPRSGDLSVYWYQQSLDQGLQFLIQYYNGEERAKGNILERFSAQQFPDLHSELNLSSLELGDSALYFCASSPATGERRDYGYTFGSGTRLTVV.

The chain recombines TRBV7-2 with TRBJ2-7; 8 bases agree with TRBD2. In germline, CDR1 is SGHTA, CDR2 FQGNSA. With 0 bases clipped from V and 4 bases from J, the junction kept 2 bases outside the gene matches. The CDR3 loop spans 14 amino acids. The CDR3 is CASSLASGGYEQYF. In DNA form, the CDR3 reads TGTGCCAGCAGCTTAGCGAGCGGGGGATACGAGCAGTACTTC.

The chain is built from TRBV12-5 and TRBJ1-2; D unresolved. The V end was cut by 0 bases, the J end by 0 bases, with 11 bases between. Germline V gene data show CDR1 as LGHNT and CDR2 as FRNRAP. The CDR3 spans 16 residues. CDR3 coding DNA: TGTGCTAGTGGTTTGGTACCCGATTTAGCTAACTATGGCTACACCTTC. This sequence encodes CASGLVPDLANYGYTF.